The 17 T cell receptor beta chains reported below all come from one sample, sequenced in a study of shared T cell receptors in the human thymus (dated by TCRdb to about 2021). Library creation used the immunoSEQ multiplex PCR assay. Sourced from immuneACCESS, this table was stored by TCRdb with only in-frame sequences that have V and J called. A share of the clones is absent; for the studies checked, an unresolved V gene accounts for under half, and the remainder has no known explanation. The sample yields 650,000 to 950,000 clones; approximately 83% were counted once. Around 0.01% of the sample rests with the top ten. These data also formed part of another study, on human thymus T cells.

The material sequenced was thymocytes. The source is a girl under two years old with a congenital heart defect. Donor details come from another sample of the same person, matched by shared clones.

V gene TRBV7-9 combines with J gene TRBJ1-5; 10 bases agree with TRBD1. Losses at the gene ends were 5 bases for V and 4 bases for J; bases not matched to a gene: 5. The CDR3 has 15 residues. Germline V gene sequence: CDR1 SEHNR, CDR2 FQNEAQ (reference sequence). The CDR3 here is CASSALGQGNQPQHF. The CDR3 bases are TGTGCCAGCAGCGCACTGGGACAGGGGAATCAGCCCCAGCATTTT.

This clone was counted only a few times. The chain joins TRBV30 to TRBJ1-1, with TRBD1 as a possible D gene (5 bases). Deletions cut 2 bases from V and 4 bases from J, with 23 bases between. The germline CDR1 and CDR2 sequences are GTSNPN and SVGIG (reference sequence). The CDR3 sequence is 17 residues long. The CDR3 DNA follows: TGTGCCTGGAGTCCAGGGCCCGGAGGGACGCGAAGCACTGAAGCTTTCTTT. Protein product: CAWSPGPGGTRSTEAFF.

The J gene is TRBJ2-7, the V gene TRBV28; 7 bases match TRBD1. The CDR3 length is 19 residues. V was clipped by 3 bases and J by 2 bases; unmatched bases: 19. Germline V gives CDR1 MDHEN, CDR2 SYDVKM. The CDR3: CASSFGWGTEIQTTYEQYF. Written as DNA, the CDR3 is TGTGCCAGCAGTTTTGGGTGGGGGACAGAGATTCAAACTACCTACGAGCAGTACTTC.

This sequence joins TRBV5-5 and TRBJ2-2; D is perhaps TRBD1 (6 bases). This CDR3 has 14 residues. Germline-derived CDR1 and CDR2 are SGHKS and YYEKEE (reference sequence). V lost 2 bases, J lost 4 bases, and 9 bases lay in between. This CDR3 is CASSFTGSTGELFF. The CDR3, as DNA: TGTGCCAGCAGCTTTACAGGGTCCACCGGGGAGCTGTTTTTT.

The chain couples TRBV5-6 to TRBJ1-6, with 7 bases identical to TRBD1. Per germline, CDR1 SGHDT and CDR2 YYEEEE. Trimming removed 5 bases from V and 5 bases from J; junction bases left unmatched: 19. The CDR3 length is 19 residues. The CDR3 coding sequence is TGTGCCAGCAGATACAGGGGACCACAAAACACGTTAGATAATTCACCCCTCCACTTT. This codes for CASRYRGPQNTLDNSPLHF.

This rearrangement joins TRBV25-1 to TRBJ2-5; TRBD1 matches at 7 bases. V lost 6 bases to trimming and J lost 2 bases; unmatched junction nucleotides: 9. The CDR3 consists of 15 residues. Germline lookup yields CDR1 MGHDK and CDR2 SYGVNS. CDR3 coding DNA: TGTGCCAGCAGACAGGGGTTTTGCGGACAAGAGACCCAGTACTTC. This gives the protein CASRQGFCGQETQYF.

This clone has a handful of counts. This chain uses TRBV10-3 with TRBJ2-5; weak D call: TRBD2 (6 bases). In germline, CDR1 is ENHRY, CDR2 SYGVKD. The CDR3 sequence is 14 residues long. The ends were cut back, 0 bases at V and 1 base at J, with 6 bases in the middle. CDR3 sequence: CAISESGGQETQYF. CDR3 in DNA: TGTGCCATCAGTGAGTCGGGGGGCCAAGAGACCCAGTACTTC.

The CDR3 nucleotides read TGTGCTAGTGGTTTGGTGCGTAGGCGGCCGATCGGCTACACCTTC. It is translated as CASGLVRRRPIGYTF. The chain recombines TRBV12-5 with TRBJ1-2; D is ambiguous. CDR1 LGHNT and CDR2 FRNRAP come from the germline V gene. The CDR3 is 15 residues long. The ends were cut back, 0 bases at V and 8 bases at J, with 16 bases in the middle.

This clone was detected only once. The gene calls are TRBV10-3 and TRBJ1-4, with unresolved D. This CDR3 is built from 15 residues. CDR1 and CDR2 (germline): ENHRY, SYGVKD. V lost 6 bases to trimming and J lost 5 bases, with 16 bases between them. As DNA, the CDR3 is TGTGCCATCAGAGCGACTGAAAGACGAAATGAAAAACTGTTTTTT. Translation gives CAIRATERRNEKLFF.

In DNA, the CDR3 is TGCGCCAGCAGACCAAGCGGGGGGGCTTTTGTTGAGCAGTTCTTC. Amino acid sequence: CASRPSGGAFVEQFF. This chain connects TRBV4-1 to TRBJ2-1; 10 bases align to TRBD2. Per germline, CDR1 MGHRA and CDR2 YSYEKL. This CDR3 is 15 amino acids long. Trimming at V came to 6 bases and at J to 9 bases, leaving 11 bases not matched to a gene.

This clone showed up just a few times. V usage is TRBV10-3 and J usage is TRBJ2-1, with TRBD2 matching over 11 bases. V gave up 4 bases and J gave up 7 bases; unmatched junction bases: 15. Germline values: CDR1 ENHRY, CDR2 SYGVKD. This CDR3 spans 18 amino acids. The CDR3 nucleotides read TGTGCCATCAGTGTTAATAGCGGGGGGGCCCATTTTTTTAATGAGCAGTTCTTC. It is translated as CAISVNSGGAHFFNEQFF.

This CDR3 is CASSGDRELAKNIQYF. The CDR3, as DNA: TGCGCCAGCAGCGGGGACAGGGAGCTAGCCAAAAACATTCAGTACTTC. The rearrangement links TRBV5-1 to TRBJ2-4, with 9 bases lining up with TRBD1. The CDR3 has 16 amino acids. V lost 4 bases to trimming and J lost 0 bases; unmatched junction nucleotides: 5. Germline V gives CDR1 SGHRS, CDR2 YFSETQ.

V gene TRBV4-3 combines with J gene TRBJ1-4; the D gene is possibly TRBD1 (5 bases). This CDR3 region has 19 residues. The germline V and J ends were trimmed by 1 base and 8 bases, with 26 bases remaining between them. Germline assignment: CDR1 LGHNA and CDR2 YSLEER. CDR3 sequence: CASSQVTVAGWNREEKLFF. CDR3 coding DNA: TGCGCCAGCAGCCAAGTAACGGTGGCAGGGTGGAACCGAGAGGAAAAACTGTTTTTT.

Here the CDR3 reads CAISEFDRSGREGQFF. The CDR3, as DNA: TGTGCCATCAGTGAGTTCGACCGGTCGGGTAGGGAGGGGCAGTTCTTC. This chain uses TRBV10-3 with TRBJ2-1; 7 bases are a match to TRBD2. This CDR3 spans 16 amino acids. V lost 1 base to trimming and J lost 12 bases; unmatched junction nucleotides: 15. Germline V lookup: CDR1 ENHRY, CDR2 SYGVKD.

This clone was found once. The chain couples TRBV5-6 to TRBJ2-7, with TRBD1 identical over 12 bases. Looked up from germline, CDR1 is SGHDT and CDR2 is YYEEEE. V lost 2 bases, J lost 3 bases, and 3 bases stayed unmatched. This CDR3 is 15 amino acids long. The CDR3 DNA sequence: TGTGCCAGCAGCTTCGGGACAGGGGGCTTCTACGAGCAGTACTTC. Protein sequence: CASSFGTGGFYEQYF.

Notes on this clone: One end of the junction varies from germline; a read error may be responsible. In the same sample, other DNA sequences code for this CDR3. The chain couples TRBV4-1 to TRBJ1-5, with D possibly TRBD1 on 6 matching bases. Germline V gene sequence: CDR1 MGHRA, CDR2 YSYEKL. This CDR3 contains 15 residues. The CDR3 region has the DNA TGCGCCAGCAGCCAAGATGGGCAGGGGAGTCAGCCCCAGCACTTT. Amino acids: CASSQDGQGSQPQHF.

The V gene is TRBV5-1, the J gene TRBJ2-4; 9 positions agree with TRBD1. Looked up from germline, CDR1 is SGHRS and CDR2 is YFSETQ. V trimming: 4 bases; J trimming: 2 bases; junction bases outside the gene matches: 7. The CDR3 totals 16 residues. CDR3 loop: CASSNRTGDTKNIQYF. CDR3 DNA sequence: TGCGCCAGCAGCAACAGGACAGGGGATACCAAAAACATTCAGTACTTC.